This passage covers 13 T cell receptor beta chains from one sample sequenced in a study of early T cells in non-severe SARS-CoV-2 infection. Each CDR3 protein gets one entry after TCRdb re-called the 5' RACE reads with MiXCR. Among 80,000 to 95,000 distinct CDR3 sequences listed, about 12% were seen once. Sequenced: whole blood. The receptors here all came from an adult who was a healthcare worker with PCR-confirmed SARS-CoV-2 infection or an uninfected control (not recorded which).

This clonotype was counted a few times. The gene calls are TRBV2 and TRBJ2-1; D possibly corresponds to TRBD2 (5 bases). Trimming took off 7 bases at V and 7 bases at J, with 17 bases between the two ends. CDR3 size: 14 residues. Germline V lookup: CDR1 SNHLY, CDR2 FYNNEI. CDR3 nucleotides: TGTGCCAGCACCTCGTTGGCCCCGGGGAATGAGCAGTTCTTC. Translating it yields CASTSLAPGNEQFF.

This clonotype was detected only a few times. V is TRBV27 and J is TRBJ1-4, with 8 bases matching TRBD1. Germline V lookup: CDR1 MNHEY, CDR2 SMNVEV (reference sequence). With V trimmed by 6 bases and J by 5 bases, 2 bases remained unmatched. The CDR3 spans 13 residues. CDR3 sequence (DNA): TGTGCCAGCAGGGGACAGGAGAATGAAAAACTGTTTTTT. The encoded protein is CASRGQENEKLFF.

This clonotype occurred a few times. The chain has TRBV5-4 and TRBJ2-3; unclear D gene. V was clipped by 4 bases and J by 2 bases, with 5 bases between them. Germline V gene data show CDR1 as SGHNT and CDR2 as YYREEE (reference sequence). The length of the CDR3 is 12 residues. DNA of the CDR3: TGTGCCAGCAGCAAAAACACAGATACGCAGTATTTT. Amino acid sequence: CASSKNTDTQYF.

This clonotype showed up many times. V is TRBV30 and J is TRBJ2-1; D is unclear. With 3 bases removed from V and 8 bases from J, the gap between germline ends came to 11 bases. The CDR3 has 12 amino acids. CDR1 is GTSNPN and CDR2 is SVGIG in the germline V gene (reference sequence). DNA for the CDR3: TGTGCCTGGAGCCTACCCCCCGATGAGCAGTTCTTC. This codes for CAWSLPPDEQFF.

The V call is TRBV5-5, the J call TRBJ1-1; D gene unclear. CDR1 is SGHKS, CDR2 YYEKEE, per germline (reference sequence). CDR3 length: 11 amino acids. The V end lost 6 bases, the J end lost 5 bases, and 8 bases lay between the germline ends. The CDR3 region is CASTPGTEAFF. CDR3 bases: TGTGCCAGCACCCCTGGGACTGAAGCTTTCTTT.

This clonotype was counted between two and nine times. J is TRBJ2-7 and V is TRBV20-1, with 14 bases lining up with TRBD2. The germline V gene encodes CDR1 DFQATT and CDR2 SNEGSKA (reference sequence). The trim removed 1 base at V and 5 bases at J, leaving 7 bases unmatched. The CDR3 is 16 residues long. The CDR3 coding sequence is TGCAGTGCTAGAGCCGGACTAGCGGGAGGACAGAACGAGCAGTACTTC. Amino acid sequence: CSARAGLAGGQNEQYF.

This sequence joins TRBV18 and TRBJ1-1, with TRBD1 matching over 9 bases. CDR1 and CDR2 (germline): KGHSH, LQKENI. This CDR3 has 14 residues. Losses at the gene ends were 6 bases for V and 5 bases for J; bases not matched to a gene: 7. CDR3 sequence: CASSPDRGGTEAFF. For the CDR3, the DNA is TGTGCCAGCTCTCCCGACAGGGGGGGAACTGAAGCTTTCTTT.

The chain recombines TRBV20-1 with TRBJ1-2, with D uncertain. The CDR3 has 11 amino acids. Between the trimmed V and J ends, which lost 7 bases and 4 bases, there was a span of 10 bases. Looked up from germline, CDR1 is DFQATT and CDR2 is SNEGSKA (reference sequence). CDR3 nucleotide sequence: TGCAGTGTCTCGGGTGGCTATGGCTACACCTTC. Amino acid sequence: CSVSGGYGYTF.

The J gene is TRBJ2-7, the V gene TRBV7-2; 14 bases fit TRBD2. Germline CDR1 SGHTA, CDR2 FQGNSA. V shed 5 bases and J 0 bases; nucleotides not matched to a gene: 6. The CDR3 covers 17 residues. The CDR3 DNA is TGTGCCAGCAGCAGGGCCGGGACTAGCGGGGGCTCCTACGAGCAGTACTTC. Protein: CASSRAGTSGGSYEQYF.

The genes are TRBV23-1 and TRBJ2-1; TRBD2 agrees at 8 bases. TRBV23-1 is identified as an open reading frame with a role that is uncertain. The ends lost 0 bases at V and 1 base at J; junction bases unmatched: 2. The CDR3 runs 16 residues. CDR3 amino acids: CASSQSGGGSYNEQFF. The CDR3 coding sequence is TGCGCCAGCAGTCAATCCGGGGGGGGTTCCTACAATGAGCAGTTCTTC.

In this sample, this clonotype turned up many times. The chain has TRBV23-1 and TRBJ1-6; a weak D match, TRBD1 (5 bases). TRBV23-1 is classed as an ORF, of uncertain function. Trimming cost V 6 bases and J 5 bases, with 11 bases left between them. This CDR3 is 14 amino acids long. In DNA form, the CDR3 reads TGCGCCAGCAGATGGGGACGGAATAATTCACCCCTCCACTTT. Protein: CASRWGRNNSPLHF.

This clonotype was seen a handful of times. The chain recombines TRBV19 with TRBJ1-1; D gene ambiguous. The CDR3 length is 13 residues. Germline loops: CDR1 LNHDA, CDR2 SQIVND (reference sequence). With 6 bases removed from V and 4 bases from J, the gap between germline ends came to 12 bases. The CDR3 coding sequence is TGTGCCAGTAGAACGATGGGTAGCACTGAAGCTTTCTTT. Its protein is CASRTMGSTEAFF.

This clonotype was counted many times. This chain links TRBV12-3 or TRBV12-4 with TRBJ1-5; D is undetermined. This CDR3 spans 13 amino acids. Between the trimmed V and J ends, which lost 4 bases and 6 bases, there was a span of 10 bases. The CDR3 bases are TGTGCCAGCAGTTCAGCAAGGGTTCAGCCCCAGCATTTT. Its translation is CASSSARVQPQHF.